Each of the 9 T cell receptor beta chains below was sequenced from the same sample in a study of cytomegalovirus exposure and HLA in healthy donors. TCRdb's table, derived via immunoSEQ multiplex PCR, lists solely in-frame clones and lacks some. The table records under 250,000 clones, less than 90% of them present only once. Material for sequencing was PBMCs. These receptors all come from a young man in good health and CMV-seropositive.

This clone was seen just once. The chain links TRBV7-6 to TRBJ2-7; TRBD1 matches at 8 bases. The CDR3 is 15 amino acids. Germline CDR1 reads SGHVS; CDR2 reads FNYEAQ. Losses at the gene ends were 1 base for V and 7 bases for J; bases not matched to a gene: 9. Here the CDR3 reads CASSLEPGQVQEQYF. The CDR3 DNA reads as TGTGCCAGCAGCTTAGAGCCGGGACAGGTGCAAGAGCAGTACTTC.

The rearrangement joins TRBV5-1 to TRBJ1-1, with 8 bases lining up with TRBD1. The CDR3 spans 16 residues. The germline gives CDR1 SGHRS, CDR2 YFSETQ. Trimming cost V 0 bases and J 0 bases; bases outside gene matches: 4. DNA of the CDR3: TGCGCCAGCAGCTTGGTAGGACAGGGCCTGAACACTGAAGCTTTCTTT. Translation gives CASSLVGQGLNTEAFF. Filled out from reference TRBV5-1 and TRBJ1-1, the complete variable domain reads KAGVTQTPRYLIKTRGQQVTLSCSPISGHRSVSWYQQTPGQGLQFLFEYFSETQRNKGNFPGRFSGRQFSNSRSEMNVSTLELGDSALYLCASSLVGQGLNTEAFFGQGTRLTVV.

V is TRBV29-1 and J is TRBJ2-7; 12 nucleotides align to TRBD1. In germline, CDR1 is SQVTM, CDR2 ANQGSEA. With V trimmed by 6 bases and J by 6 bases, 9 bases remained unmatched. CDR3 size: 14 residues. CDR3 DNA: TGCAGCGTACACTTTCGGGACAGGGGGCTCGAGCAGTACTTC. Protein sequence: CSVHFRDRGLEQYF.

The gene calls are TRBV9 and TRBJ1-2; no definite D call. This CDR3 comprises 15 residues. CDR1 is SGDLS, CDR2 YYNGEE, per germline. The V end lost 0 bases, the J end lost 7 bases, and 16 bases lay between the germline ends. This chain's CDR3 is CASSVEVGSYSGYTF. The CDR3 coding sequence is TGTGCCAGCAGCGTAGAGGTAGGGAGCTATTCTGGCTACACCTTC.

In the case of this clone: Additional DNA sequences in this sample encode the identical CDR3. CDR3: CASSSDRGNTEAFF. CDR3 coding DNA: TGCGCCAGCAGCTCCGACAGGGGAAACACTGAAGCTTTCTTT. V usage is TRBV5-1 and J usage is TRBJ1-1; TRBD1 matches at 8 bases. The CDR3 extends over 14 amino acids. Germline trimming cut 3 bases from V and 2 bases from J; bases unmatched to any gene: 3. The germline V gene has CDR1 SGHRS and CDR2 YFSETQ.

The chain is built from TRBV7-2 and TRBJ2-5; weak D call: TRBD2 (6 bases). Trimming shortened V by 5 bases and J by 5 bases, and 18 bases separated the two germline ends. The CDR3 sequence is 15 residues long. Germline CDR1 is SGHTA and CDR2 is FQGNSA. CDR3 region: CASSTLAGYGETQYF. In nucleotides, the CDR3 is TGTGCCAGCAGCACCCTTGCGGGATACGGGGAGACCCAGTACTTC.

The chain has TRBV19 and TRBJ1-5; possible D gene TRBD1, 5 bases. V lost 4 bases to trimming and J lost 5 bases, with 15 bases between them. Germline lookup yields CDR1 LNHDA and CDR2 SQIVND (reference sequence). The CDR3 runs to 15 residues. The CDR3, as DNA: TGTGCCAGTAGTACACTACTCTCAGGGCATCAGCCCCAGCATTTT. Translating it yields CASSTLLSGHQPQHF.

The J gene is TRBJ2-2, the V gene TRBV6-5; D unclear. CDR1 and CDR2 (germline): MNHEY, SVGAGI. Trimming stripped 4 bases from V and 5 bases from J, with 8 bases between. The length of the CDR3 is 13 residues. In DNA, the CDR3 is TGTGCCAGCAGTTTCCAGGAAACCGGGGAGCTGTTTTTT. It encodes CASSFQETGELFF.

The chain has TRBV5-1 and TRBJ1-2; the match to TRBD1 covers 7 bases. This CDR3 spans 17 amino acids. Trimming removed 2 bases from V and 6 bases from J; junction bases left unmatched: 16. Per the germline V gene, CDR1 is SGHRS and CDR2 is YFSETQ. This CDR3 is CASSLVTGAVPLDGYTF. The CDR3 DNA sequence: TGCGCCAGCAGCTTAGTAACAGGGGCCGTACCGCTAGATGGCTACACCTTC.